Listed below are T cell receptor beta chains from one sample, sequenced in a study of shared clonotypes between healthy human individuals. Sequenced by immunoSEQ multiplex PCR; TCRdb stores in-frame clones only, minus some. The sample shows approximately 510,000 clones, 60% to 85% of them seen only once. Sequencing input: PBMCs. All receptors come from a woman between 40 and 55 years old in good health. Some clones in this sample may be carry-over from other donors' samples. Each CDR3 is given with its conserved first and last residue. The order of the fields is J gene, V gene, CDR3 protein.

>TRBJ2-3|TRBV7-8
CASSGPRRGRGDTQYF
>TRBJ2-1|TRBV11-1
CASSYLGSWDEQFF
>TRBJ2-1|TRBV6-6
CAIRDGQGNDEQFF
>TRBJ2-7|TRBV2
CASRGQTPYEQYF
>TRBJ2-3|TRBV12-5
CASGSVDGDTQYF
>TRBJ2-1|TRBV7-3
CASSSTSGSNNEQFF
>TRBJ2-1|TRBV29-1
CSVEVTTGEQFF
>TRBJ2-1|TRBV18
CASSPPSGRPNNEQFF
>TRBJ2-7|TRBV15
CATSRGGTSYEQYF
>TRBJ2-3|TRBV28
CASSSSFTQYF
>TRBJ1-1|TRBV21-1
CASSSLDRGWNTEAFF
>TRBJ2-2|TRBV9
CASGAGKFGTGELFF
>TRBJ1-2|TRBV18
CASSPSNSNYGYTF
>TRBJ2-5|TRBV4-3
CASSQAGGLGETQYF
>TRBJ1-3|TRBV5-4
CASSFSQTGSGNTIYF
>TRBJ2-2|TRBV14
CASSQDGAGGNTGELFF
>TRBJ2-3|TRBV5-1
CASSLGGTSDTDTQYF
>TRBJ2-2|TRBV10-1
CASSSNTGELFF
>TRBJ2-7|TRBV4-3
CASSQDPAPPAEQYF
>TRBJ2-3|TRBV28
CASSFSGTNTDTQYF
>TRBJ2-3|TRBV5-1
CASSFRQATDTQYF
>TRBJ2-6|TRBV27
CASSGARTSGANVLTF
>TRBJ2-1|TRBV19
CASSGRLAASYNEQFF
>TRBJ2-2|TRBV7-3
CASKGGANTGELFF
>TRBJ2-2|TRBV6-1
CASALVLTGELFF
>TRBJ1-2|TRBV27
CASSQTGNGYTF
>TRBJ2-5|TRBV18
CASAMGLAGALGETQYF
>TRBJ1-4|TRBV30
CAWSPGLGGDEKLFF
>TRBJ2-2|TRBV28
CASSSTENTGELFF
>TRBJ2-7|TRBV7-2
CASSTPTGIAYEQYF
>TRBJ2-7|TRBV5-1
CASSFRDSRQEQYF
>TRBJ2-7|TRBV18
CASCPDPVAYYEQYF
>TRBJ1-2|TRBV10-3
CAISESDSPYGYTF
>TRBJ2-2|TRBV2
CASRGTGELFF
>TRBJ1-1|TRBV18
CASSPTSDATEAFF
>TRBJ2-1|TRBV7-3
CASSPTSGIQFF
>TRBJ2-1|TRBV5-1
CASSLEASGEQFF
>TRBJ2-7|TRBV20-1
CSDPGLYEQYF
>TRBJ1-2|TRBV6-1
CASSEMGATYYGYTF
>TRBJ2-7|TRBV5-4
CASSLAPSGSYEQYF
>TRBJ2-7|TRBV19
CASSRQGKYEQYF
>TRBJ1-5|TRBV28
CASRTPGRENQPQHF
>TRBJ2-7|TRBV2
CASRQSVFYEQYF
>TRBJ2-2|TRBV9
CASSVGGVRSGELFF
>TRBJ2-5|TRBV2
CASSFRLAGGEETQYF
>TRBJ2-2|TRBV19
CASSILAANTGELFF
>TRBJ2-2|TRBV5-1
CASSLGRPNTGELFF
>TRBJ2-2|TRBV7-3
CASSRDFSTGELFF
>TRBJ2-3|TRBV27
CASSLSAGGGADTQYF
>TRBJ2-3|TRBV7-2
CASRLGGGSTDTQYF
>TRBJ2-3|TRBV11-1
CASSTLAGEGDTQYF
>TRBJ1-1|TRBV5-4
CASSRTREAEAFF
>TRBJ2-4|TRBV18
CASSPMSTGKNIQYF
>TRBJ2-2|TRBV6-5
CATLRGLAATGELFF
>TRBJ1-1|TRBV5-4
CASSLSVGDTEAFF
>TRBJ2-4|TRBV5-1
CASSPTGVPIQYF
>TRBJ2-5|TRBV7-9
CASSLSRQETQYF
>TRBJ2-7|TRBV4-3
CASSQAIRVAGVGEQYF
>TRBJ1-2|TRBV19
CASSTQQGAMGYTF